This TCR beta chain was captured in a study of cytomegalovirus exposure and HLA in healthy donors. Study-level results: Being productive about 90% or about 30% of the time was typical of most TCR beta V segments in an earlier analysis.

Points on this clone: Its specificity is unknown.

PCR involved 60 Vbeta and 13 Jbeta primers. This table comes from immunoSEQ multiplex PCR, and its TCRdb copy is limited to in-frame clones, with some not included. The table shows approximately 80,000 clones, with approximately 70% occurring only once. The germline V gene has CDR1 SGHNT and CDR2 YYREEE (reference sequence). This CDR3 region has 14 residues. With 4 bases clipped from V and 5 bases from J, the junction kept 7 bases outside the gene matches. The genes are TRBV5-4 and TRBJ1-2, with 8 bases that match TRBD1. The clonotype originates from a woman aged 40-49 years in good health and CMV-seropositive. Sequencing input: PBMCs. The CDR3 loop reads CASSAQGALYGYTF. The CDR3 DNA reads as TGTGCCAGCAGCGCGCAGGGGGCGTTATATGGCTACACCTTC.